The 5 T cell receptor beta chains reported below all come from one sample, sequenced in a study of CD8+ T cells in alopecia areata. As to treatment: oral pan-JAK inhibitor, 5-10 mg twice daily. Reverse transcription of extracted RNA yielded cDNA, which provided the sequencing template. This table comes from immunoSEQ multiplex PCR, and its TCRdb copy is limited to in-frame clones, with some not included. The table has about 200,000 clones, 58% seen once; the top ten hold more than 5.5%. The sequencing used CD4+ T cells sorted from blood, collected at week 24, from a patient treated with tofacitinib. The receptors stem from a human donor with alopecia areata.

This clone was picked up a small number of times. The chain joins TRBV6-5 to TRBJ1-3; TRBD1 agrees at 7 bases. Germline V gene data show CDR1 as MNHEY and CDR2 as SVGAGI. The V segment lost 6 bases and the J segment 2 bases; nucleotides outside the gene matches: 4. The length of the CDR3 is 14 residues. CDR3 nucleotide sequence: TGTGCCAGCAGACAAGGGGGCACTGGAAACACCATATATTTT. It encodes CASRQGGTGNTIYF.

Of note for this clone: Distinct nucleotide sequences in the sample also encode this CDR3. The chain links TRBV7-2 to TRBJ2-7; 7 bases fit TRBD1. With V trimmed by 1 base and J by 2 bases, 2 bases remained unmatched. Germline values: CDR1 SGHTA, CDR2 FQGNSA. The CDR3 has 14 residues. For the CDR3, the DNA is TGTGCCAGCAGCTTAGTAGGGGGCCCCTACGAGCAGTACTTC. Its translation: CASSLVGGPYEQYF.

The chain employs TRBV23-1 and TRBJ1-6, with no clear D. TRBV23-1 qualifies as an ORF whose function is uncertain. The V end lost 8 bases, the J end lost 10 bases, and 15 bases lay between the germline ends. The CDR3 has 13 amino acids. CDR3: CASPRFRRSPLHF. For the CDR3, the DNA is TGCGCCAGCCCTCGTTTTCGGAGGTCACCCCTCCACTTT.

This chain joins TRBV5-1 and TRBJ1-1; 8 bases are shared with TRBD1. Losses at the gene ends were 1 base for V and 4 bases for J; bases not matched to a gene: 9. The V gene's germline CDR1 is SGHRS and CDR2 YFSETQ. The CDR3 spans 16 residues. CDR3 DNA: TGCGCCAGCAGCTTGCGTCAGGGGGCCTCGGGCACTGAAGCTTTCTTT. Protein: CASSLRQGASGTEAFF.

The chain couples TRBV30 to TRBJ2-7; D ambiguous. Germline values: CDR1 GTSNPN, CDR2 SVGIG (reference sequence). The CDR3 contains 12 residues. With 0 bases removed from V and 4 bases from J, the gap between germline ends came to 7 bases. The CDR3 nucleotides are TGTGCCTGGAGTGTCCAGAGGTACGAGCAGTACTTC. This encodes CAWSVQRYEQYF. The full variable domain, in which reference TRBV30 and TRBJ2-7 provide the parts outside the CDR3, is SQTIHQWPATLVQPVGSPLSLECTVEGTSNPNLYWYRQAAGRGLQLLFYSVGIGQISSEVPQNLSASRPQDRQFILSSKKLLLSDSGFYLCAWSVQRYEQYFGPGTRLTVT.